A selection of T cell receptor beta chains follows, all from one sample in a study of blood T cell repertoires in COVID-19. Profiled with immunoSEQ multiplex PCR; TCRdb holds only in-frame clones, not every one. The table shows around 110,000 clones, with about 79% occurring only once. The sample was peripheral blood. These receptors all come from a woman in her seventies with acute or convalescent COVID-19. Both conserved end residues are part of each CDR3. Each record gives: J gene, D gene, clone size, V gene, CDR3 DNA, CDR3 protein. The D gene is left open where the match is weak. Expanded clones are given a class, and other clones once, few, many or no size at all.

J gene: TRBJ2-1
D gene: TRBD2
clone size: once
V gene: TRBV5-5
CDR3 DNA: TGTGCCAGCAGCTTGCCTAGCGGGGGAGGTGAGCAGTTCTTC
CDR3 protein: CASSLPSGGGEQFF

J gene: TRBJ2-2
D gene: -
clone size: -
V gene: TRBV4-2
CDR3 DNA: TGTGCCAGCAGAGGCAGGGGTAACACCGGGGAGCTGTTTTTT
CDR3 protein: CASRGRGNTGELFF

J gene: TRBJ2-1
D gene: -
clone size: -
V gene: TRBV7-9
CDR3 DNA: TGTGCCAGCAGCTTAGACCGGAATGAGCAGTTCTTC
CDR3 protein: CASSLDRNEQFF

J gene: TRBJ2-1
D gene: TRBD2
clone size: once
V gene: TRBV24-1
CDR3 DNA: TGTGCCACCAGACCAGCTAGCGGGGCCTACAATGAGCAGTTCTTC
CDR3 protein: CATRPASGAYNEQFF

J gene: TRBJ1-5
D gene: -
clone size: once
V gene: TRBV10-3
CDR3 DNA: TGTGCCATCAGTGGCGGAGGGGCGGGACAGCCCCAGCATTTT
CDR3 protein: CAISGGGAGQPQHF

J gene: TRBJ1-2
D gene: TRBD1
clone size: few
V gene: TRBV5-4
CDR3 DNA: TGTGCCAGCAGCTCCCTGGGACAGGGACGGGGCTACACCTTC
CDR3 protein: CASSSLGQGRGYTF

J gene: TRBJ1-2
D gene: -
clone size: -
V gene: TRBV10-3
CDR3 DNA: TGTGCCATCAGTGAGGACCTCAGGGGTTATGGCTACACCTTC
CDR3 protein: CAISEDLRGYGYTF

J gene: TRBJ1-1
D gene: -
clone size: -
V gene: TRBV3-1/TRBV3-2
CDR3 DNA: TGTGCCAGCAGCCAAGGAGGGTCACTGGTCCTGAACACTGAAGCTTTCTTT
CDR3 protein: CASSQGGSLVLNTEAFF

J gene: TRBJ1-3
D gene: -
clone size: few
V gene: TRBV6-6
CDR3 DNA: TGTGCCAGCAGTTACTCGGGCAGCTCTGGAAACACCATATATTTT
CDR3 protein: CASSYSGSSGNTIYF

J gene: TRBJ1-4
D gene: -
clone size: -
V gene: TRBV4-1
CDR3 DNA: TGCGCCAGCAGTCATCAGGGAACTAATGAAAAACTGTTTTTT
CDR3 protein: CASSHQGTNEKLFF

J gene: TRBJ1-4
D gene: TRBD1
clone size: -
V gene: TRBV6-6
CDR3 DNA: TGTGCCAGCAGGGACAGGAAAGTAGCAAATGAAAAACTGTTTTTT
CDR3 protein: CASRDRKVANEKLFF

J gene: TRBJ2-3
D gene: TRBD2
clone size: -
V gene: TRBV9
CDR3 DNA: TGTGCCAGCAGCGTAGGGGGGCCTAGCGGGGGTATAGATACGCAGTATTTT
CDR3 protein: CASSVGGPSGGIDTQYF

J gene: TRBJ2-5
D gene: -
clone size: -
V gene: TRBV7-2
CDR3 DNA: TGTGCCAGCAGCTTAAAGGAATTTTGGGGGAGGGAGACCCAGTACTTC
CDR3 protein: CASSLKEFWGRETQYF

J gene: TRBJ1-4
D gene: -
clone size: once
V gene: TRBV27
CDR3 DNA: TGTGCCAGCAGTTTAATGCCAGGGGAGCGGAAACTGTTTTTT
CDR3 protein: CASSLMPGERKLFF

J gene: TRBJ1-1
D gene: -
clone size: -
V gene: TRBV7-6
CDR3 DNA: TGTGCCAGCAGCTTCACAGTGAACACTGAAGCTTTCTTT
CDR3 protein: CASSFTVNTEAFF

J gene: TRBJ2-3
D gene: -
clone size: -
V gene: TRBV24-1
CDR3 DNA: TGTGCCACCAGTCCTTCGTTCAGCACAGATACGCAGTATTTT
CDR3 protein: CATSPSFSTDTQYF

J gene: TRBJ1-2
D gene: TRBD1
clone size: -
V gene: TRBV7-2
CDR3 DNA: TGTGCCAGCAGCTCCGGGACAGGGACGACTGGCTACACCTTC
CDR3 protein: CASSSGTGTTGYTF

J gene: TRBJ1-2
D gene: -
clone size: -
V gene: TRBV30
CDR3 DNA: TGTCGGTGCGATGGCTACACCTTC
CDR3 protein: CRCDGYTF

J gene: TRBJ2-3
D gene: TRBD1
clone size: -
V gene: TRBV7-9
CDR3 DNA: TGTGCCAGCAGCCCGGGACAGACCACAGATACGCAGTATTTT
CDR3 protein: CASSPGQTTDTQYF

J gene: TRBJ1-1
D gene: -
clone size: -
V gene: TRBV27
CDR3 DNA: TGTGTCAGCGGGGTGCACGGGGGGACTGAAGCTTTCTTT
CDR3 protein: CVSGVHGGTEAFF

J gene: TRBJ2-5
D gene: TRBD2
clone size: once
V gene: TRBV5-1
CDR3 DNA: TGCGCCAGCAGCTTGTCGCGGGGGGGCATGGAGACCCAGTACTTC
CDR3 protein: CASSLSRGGMETQYF

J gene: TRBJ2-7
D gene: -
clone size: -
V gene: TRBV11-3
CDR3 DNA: TGTGCCAGCAGCGACGACAAGTACGAGCAGTACTTC
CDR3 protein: CASSDDKYEQYF